Detailed here is one T cell receptor beta chain. Its antigen is currently unknown. The V gene lost 0 bases and the J gene lost 8 bases, with 13 bases spanning the gap. There are 14 residues in the CDR3. The germline gives CDR1 LNHDA, CDR2 SQIVND (reference sequence). The sample belongs to a study of T cells in localized non-small cell lung cancer. Study results and caveats: Higher blood T cell density went with longer overall survival. Tumor showed lower T cell clonality than uninvolved adjacent lung, where it was highest.

This table comes from immunoSEQ multiplex PCR, and its TCRdb copy is limited to in-frame clones, with some not included. The repertoire includes some 22,000 clones, roughly 84% of them detected once, and 4% to 5.5% sits in the top ten. This chain uses TRBV19 with TRBJ1-2, with D uncertain. The sequencing here drew on PBMCs, taken before any cancer treatment. The sequence was collected from a man aged 40 to 70 with stage II lung adenocarcinoma. CDR3 DNA: TGTGCCAGTAGTATAGATACGGCGGCGGGAGGCTACACCTTC. Amino acid sequence: CASSIDTAAGGYTF.